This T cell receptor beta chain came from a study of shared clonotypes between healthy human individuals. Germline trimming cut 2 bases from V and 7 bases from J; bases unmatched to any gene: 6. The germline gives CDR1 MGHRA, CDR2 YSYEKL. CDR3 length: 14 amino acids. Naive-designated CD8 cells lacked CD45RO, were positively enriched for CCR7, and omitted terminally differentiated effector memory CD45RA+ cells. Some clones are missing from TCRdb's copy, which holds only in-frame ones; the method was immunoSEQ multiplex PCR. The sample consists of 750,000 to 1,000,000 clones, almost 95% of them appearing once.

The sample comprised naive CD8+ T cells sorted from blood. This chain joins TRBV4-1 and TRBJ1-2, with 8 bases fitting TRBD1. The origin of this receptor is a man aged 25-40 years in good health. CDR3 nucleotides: TGCGCCAGCAGCCAAACCGGGACAGGAGGTGGCTACACCTTC. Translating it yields CASSQTGTGGGYTF.